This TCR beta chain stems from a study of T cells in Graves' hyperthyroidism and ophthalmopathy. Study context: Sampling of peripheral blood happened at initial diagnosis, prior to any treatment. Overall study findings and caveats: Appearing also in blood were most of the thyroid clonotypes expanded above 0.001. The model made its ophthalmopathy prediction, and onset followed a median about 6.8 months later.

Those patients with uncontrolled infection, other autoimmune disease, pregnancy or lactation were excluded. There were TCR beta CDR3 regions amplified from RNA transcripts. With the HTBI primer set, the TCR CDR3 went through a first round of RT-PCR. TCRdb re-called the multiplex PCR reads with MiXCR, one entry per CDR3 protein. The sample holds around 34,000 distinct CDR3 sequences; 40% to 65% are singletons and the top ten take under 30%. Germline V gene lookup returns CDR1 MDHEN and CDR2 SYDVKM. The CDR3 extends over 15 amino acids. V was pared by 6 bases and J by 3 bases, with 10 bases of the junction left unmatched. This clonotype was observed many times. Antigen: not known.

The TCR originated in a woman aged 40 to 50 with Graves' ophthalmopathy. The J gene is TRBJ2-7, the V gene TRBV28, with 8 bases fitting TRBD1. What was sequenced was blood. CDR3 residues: CASSTYPGQDYEQYF. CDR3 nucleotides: TGTGCCAGCAGCACGTATCCGGGACAGGACTACGAGCAGTACTTC.